This TCR beta chain was observed in a study of identical twins. Whole-study findings and limits: When twins shared out-of-frame alpha sequences, those sequences had excess low generation probability.

This clonotype has just a few counts. Antigen specificity is unknown. TCRdb ran MiXCR on the 5' RACE reads and lists one entry per CDR3 protein. The data show about 920,000 distinct CDR3 sequences, approximately 13% seen once. All of the donors were Caucasians in good health. This sample also appeared in a second study, on yellow fever vaccine responses in identical twins.

The sequence was collected from a woman younger than 35 in good health. The sequencing sample was made of PBMCs.

The CDR3, as DNA: TGTGCCACCAGCAGAGAGGGTCAGGTCACAGATACGCAGTATTTT. It encodes CATSREGQVTDTQYF. This chain links TRBV15 with TRBJ2-3; D is unclear. Germline loops: CDR1 LNHNV, CDR2 YYDKDF (reference sequence). This CDR3 region has 15 residues. The germline V and J ends were trimmed by 0 bases and 2 bases, with 9 bases remaining between them.